The 15 T cell receptor beta chains reported below all come from one sample, sequenced in a study of shared clonotypes between healthy human individuals. This table comes from immunoSEQ multiplex PCR, and its TCRdb copy is limited to in-frame clones, with some not included. The sample consists of some 2,000,000 clones, approximately 95% of them appearing once. Sequencing was performed on naive CD4+ T cells sorted from blood. Subset noted: CD45RA+ positively selected. The receptors shown here come from a man aged 18 to 30 in good health.

As to this clone: Other DNA sequences within the sample encode an identical CDR3. The chain couples TRBV5-1 to TRBJ2-5; 8 bases line up with TRBD2. Germline V gene data show CDR1 as SGHRS and CDR2 as YFSETQ. The V and J ends lost 0 bases and 5 bases, in that order; junction bases with no gene match: 0. This CDR3 is 13 amino acids long. The CDR3 here is CASSLGTSETQYF. The CDR3 region has the DNA TGCGCCAGCAGCTTGGGGACTAGCGAGACCCAGTACTTC. Based on the CDR3 plus reference TRBV5-1 and TRBJ2-5, the full variable domain is KAGVTQTPRYLIKTRGQQVTLSCSPISGHRSVSWYQQTPGQGLQFLFEYFSETQRNKGNFPGRFSGRQFSNSRSEMNVSTLELGDSALYLCASSLGTSETQYFGPGTRLLVL.

Turning to this clone: At the DNA level, this CDR3 is encoded by other sequences in the same sample as well. The chain couples TRBV29-1 to TRBJ2-5; TRBD1 or TRBD2 may be the D gene (5 bases each). V shed 2 bases and J shed 5 bases, with 9 bases lying between them. The CDR3 is made up of 12 amino acids. Germline CDR1 reads SQVTM; CDR2 reads ANQGSEA. The CDR3 reads CSVEQGGETQYF. CDR3 DNA sequence: TGCAGCGTTGAACAGGGCGGGGAGACCCAGTACTTC.

The chain uses TRBV11-2 and TRBJ2-1; 9 bases match TRBD1. Losses at the gene ends were 5 bases for V and 2 bases for J; bases not matched to a gene: 4. CDR3 length: 15 amino acids. CDR1 and CDR2 (germline): SGHAT, FQNNGV. CDR3 residues: CASSRNRGPYNEQFF. The CDR3 nucleotides read TGTGCCAGCAGCCGAAACAGGGGGCCCTACAATGAGCAGTTCTTC.

The chain combines TRBV18 with TRBJ2-7; 12 nucleotides line up with TRBD2. The CDR3 length is 17 residues. CDR1 KGHSH and CDR2 LQKENI come from the germline V gene. V shed 0 bases, J shed 4 bases, and the junction held 7 bases outside the gene matches. CDR3 residues: CASSPPGLAGGQYEQYF. The CDR3 bases are TGTGCCAGCTCACCACCGGGGCTAGCGGGAGGGCAGTACGAGCAGTACTTC.

The gene calls are TRBV7-2 and TRBJ1-1; D remains unclear. This CDR3 spans 15 amino acids. CDR1 SGHTA and CDR2 FQGNSA come from the germline V gene. V was shortened by 5 bases and J by 1 base, with 14 bases between the two germline ends. DNA of the CDR3: TGTGCCAGCAGCCGGGGATTAGGGAAGAACACTGAAGCTTTCTTT. Translated, it gives CASSRGLGKNTEAFF. Together with reference TRBV7-2 and TRBJ1-1, the CDR3 gives the full variable domain: GAGVSQSPSNKVTEKGKDVELRCDPISGHTALYWYRQSLGQGLEFLIYFQGNSAPDKSGLPSDRFSAERTGGSVSTLTIQRTQQEDSAVYLCASSRGLGKNTEAFFGQGTRLTVV.

The chain uses TRBV5-1 and TRBJ1-6; 7 bases are shared with TRBD1. The CDR3 length is 15 residues. In germline, CDR1 is SGHRS, CDR2 YFSETQ. V was clipped by 7 bases and J by 5 bases; unmatched bases: 9. The CDR3 region is CASRPGGTDNSPLHF. The DNA of the CDR3 is TGCGCCAGCCGACCAGGCGGGACAGATAATTCACCCCTCCACTTT.

This clone occurred once. The chain uses TRBV10-3 and TRBJ1-4; D is uncertain. V was trimmed by 2 bases and J by 7 bases, leaving 23 bases between them. The CDR3 covers 18 residues. Germline V gene lookup returns CDR1 ENHRY and CDR2 SYGVKD. CDR3 bases: TGTGCCATCAGTGAGCTATCCGGGGTGAGAGGGTCTGGTGAAAAACTGTTTTTT. Protein product: CAISELSGVRGSGEKLFF.

Only one count was recorded for this clone. This chain joins TRBV11-2 and TRBJ2-3; D perhaps matches TRBD1 (6 bases). Trimming stripped 6 bases from V and 4 bases from J, with 11 bases between. The germline V gene encodes CDR1 SGHAT and CDR2 FQNNGV. This CDR3 comprises 13 residues. The CDR3 reads CASSGQRPDTQYF. Written as DNA, the CDR3 is TGTGCCAGCAGTGGACAGCGACCAGATACGCAGTATTTT.

A note on this clone: This sample includes further DNA sequences coding for the same CDR3. J is TRBJ2-1 and V is TRBV5-1; 7 bases agree with TRBD1. The CDR3 is made up of 15 amino acids. Germline lookup yields CDR1 SGHRS and CDR2 YFSETQ. With V trimmed by 0 bases and J by 2 bases, 2 bases remained unmatched. CDR3 sequence reads: CASSLEGQAYNEQFF. The CDR3 bases are TGCGCCAGCAGCTTGGAAGGACAGGCCTACAATGAGCAGTTCTTC.

The rearrangement uses TRBV18 and TRBJ2-7; perhaps TRBD1 as D (6 bases). Trimming took 4 bases from V and 2 from J, leaving 12 bases between them. The CDR3 extends over 14 amino acids. Germline V gives CDR1 KGHSH, CDR2 LQKENI. The CDR3 sequence: CASSLGTPAYEQYF. DNA of the CDR3: TGTGCCAGCTCACTCGGGACACCAGCCTACGAGCAGTACTTC. Complete variable domain (other parts from reference TRBV18 and TRBJ2-7): NAGVMQNPRHLVRRRGQEARLRCSPMKGHSHVYWYRQLPEEGLKFMVYLQKENIIDESGMPKERFSAEFPKEGPSILRIQQVVRGDSAAYFCASSLGTPAYEQYFGPGTRLTVT.

This rearrangement joins TRBV10-1 to TRBJ2-1; D not certain. This CDR3 has 12 residues. The ends were cut back, 0 bases at V and 7 bases at J, with 4 bases in the middle. Germline assignment: CDR1 WNHNN and CDR2 SYGVQD (reference sequence). In nucleotides, the CDR3 is TGCGCCAGCAGTGAGTCATCGAATGAGCAGTTCTTC. As protein: CASSESSNEQFF.

The gene calls are TRBV21-1 and TRBJ2-7; the table's D call, TRBD1, has no DNA check behind it. TRBV21-1 is shown as a pseudogene. The CDR3 contains 16 residues. The DNA for the CDR3 is TGTGCCAGCAGCATCCCGCCCCATCTCAGCTCCTACGAGCAGTACTTC. It codes for CASSIPPHLSSYEQYF.

The rearrangement uses TRBV10-3 and TRBJ2-7; 9 nucleotides line up with TRBD2. Germline CDR1 and CDR2: ENHRY and SYGVKD. CDR3 length equals 13 residues. Trimming cost V 3 bases and J 5 bases; bases outside gene matches: 2. CDR3 sequence (DNA): TGTGCCATCAGTGACGGGACTAGCCACGAGCAGTACTTC. This gives the protein CAISDGTSHEQYF.

This chain connects TRBV7-2 to TRBJ2-5, with a possible D match to TRBD1 (6 bases). The CDR3 consists of 16 residues. Germline CDR1 SGHTA, CDR2 FQGNSA. V was cut by 8 bases and J by 5 bases, with 24 bases left in between. This CDR3 is CASGSGQLYGSETQYF. CDR3 bases: TGTGCCAGCGGGTCCGGACAGCTCTATGGGTCGGAGACCCAGTACTTC.

The genes are TRBV9 and TRBJ2-7; the D is unclear. CDR3 length: 14 amino acids. Trimming took 0 bases from V and 2 from J, leaving 9 bases between them. Germline V gives CDR1 SGDLS, CDR2 YYNGEE. In nucleotides, the CDR3 is TGTGCCAGCAGCGTAGGTTTAGAACCCTACGAGCAGTACTTC. Encoded protein: CASSVGLEPYEQYF.